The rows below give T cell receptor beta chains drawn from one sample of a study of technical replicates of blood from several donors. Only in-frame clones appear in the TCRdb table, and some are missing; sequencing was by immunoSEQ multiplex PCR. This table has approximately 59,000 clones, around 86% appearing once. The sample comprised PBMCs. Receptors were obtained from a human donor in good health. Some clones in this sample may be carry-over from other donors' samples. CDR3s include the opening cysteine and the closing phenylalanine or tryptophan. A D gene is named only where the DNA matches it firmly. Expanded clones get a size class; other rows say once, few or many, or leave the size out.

CDR3 DNA: TGTGCCAGCAGCTTGACAGGGGCGACCGGGGAGCTGTTTTTT
CDR3 protein: CASSLTGATGELFF
clone size: once
J gene: TRBJ2-2
V gene: TRBV5-4
D gene: TRBD1

CDR3 DNA: TGCGCCAGCAGCTTACGGGTCCGATTCAATGAGCAGTTCTTC
CDR3 protein: CASSLRVRFNEQFF
clone size: NA
J gene: TRBJ2-1
V gene: TRBV5-1
D gene: NA

CDR3 DNA: TGTGCCAGCAGCGTTTCAGTGAACACCGGGGAGCTGTTTTTT
CDR3 protein: CASSVSVNTGELFF
clone size: NA
J gene: TRBJ2-2
V gene: TRBV14
D gene: NA

CDR3 DNA: TGTGCCAGTAGTAGACCACCGGGACAGGGGGCCGTCGAGCAGTACTTC
CDR3 protein: CASSRPPGQGAVEQYF
clone size: NA
J gene: TRBJ2-7
V gene: TRBV19
D gene: TRBD1

CDR3 DNA: TGCGCCAGCAGCCAAGTTTCCGGGACAAATGGAAACACCATATATTTT
CDR3 protein: CASSQVSGTNGNTIYF
clone size: NA
J gene: TRBJ1-3
V gene: TRBV4-3
D gene: NA

CDR3 DNA: TGCGCCAGCAGCAGTGGACAGGGGGCTTACAATGAGCAGTTCTTC
CDR3 protein: CASSSGQGAYNEQFF
clone size: NA
J gene: TRBJ2-1
V gene: TRBV4-3
D gene: TRBD1

CDR3 DNA: TGTGCCATCAGTGAGTCTCGACTAGCGGGAGTTAATGAGCAGTTCTTC
CDR3 protein: CAISESRLAGVNEQFF
clone size: NA
J gene: TRBJ2-1
V gene: TRBV10-3
D gene: TRBD2

CDR3 DNA: TGTGCCAGCAGTGGAGGAGTACAGGGGACTGAAGCTTTCTTT
CDR3 protein: CASSGGVQGTEAFF
clone size: NA
J gene: TRBJ1-1
V gene: TRBV2
D gene: TRBD1

CDR3 DNA: TGTGCCAGCAGTTACGTTAACAGGGGGCAGAACTATGGCTACACCTTC
CDR3 protein: CASSYVNRGQNYGYTF
clone size: NA
J gene: TRBJ1-2
V gene: TRBV6-5
D gene: TRBD1

CDR3 DNA: TGTGTCATAGCAAGCTCCAATGAGCAGTTCTTC
CDR3 protein: CVIASSNEQFF
clone size: NA
J gene: TRBJ2-1
V gene: TRBV28
D gene: NA

CDR3 DNA: TGTGCCAGCGTCCCCGGGACTAGCGGGAGGGCAGTACGCCCTCAAGAGACCCAGTACTTC
CDR3 protein: CASVPGTSGRAVRPQETQYF
clone size: NA
J gene: TRBJ2-5
V gene: TRBV5-4
D gene: TRBD2

CDR3 DNA: TGTGCCAGCAGGCCGGACAGGGTGGGTCAGCCCCAGCATTTT
CDR3 protein: CASRPDRVGQPQHF
clone size: few
J gene: TRBJ1-5
V gene: TRBV2
D gene: TRBD1

CDR3 DNA: TGTGCCAGTAGTGCACAGATTTATAGCAATCAGCCCCAGCATTTT
CDR3 protein: CASSAQIYSNQPQHF
clone size: NA
J gene: TRBJ1-5
V gene: TRBV19
D gene: NA

CDR3 DNA: TGTGCCAGCAGCTGGGCGCTTCAGGGCTACACCTTC
CDR3 protein: CASSWALQGYTF
clone size: NA
J gene: TRBJ1-2
V gene: TRBV5-5
D gene: NA

CDR3 DNA: TGCGCCAGCAGTGAGAGCTCTGGGGCCAACGTCCTGACTTTC
CDR3 protein: CASSESSGANVLTF
clone size: NA
J gene: TRBJ2-6
V gene: TRBV5-1
D gene: NA

CDR3 DNA: TGTGCCAGCAGCTCAGGGGTCGGAAACACCATATATTTT
CDR3 protein: CASSSGVGNTIYF
clone size: NA
J gene: TRBJ1-3
V gene: TRBV7-3
D gene: NA

CDR3 DNA: TGTGCCAGCAGCACCGTACAGGGAGGGCCCGGGGAGCTGTTTTTT
CDR3 protein: CASSTVQGGPGELFF
clone size: NA
J gene: TRBJ2-2
V gene: TRBV7-9
D gene: NA

CDR3 DNA: TGCGCCAGCAGCCAAGAAACGGACTCCTTCTACAATGAGCAGTTCTTC
CDR3 protein: CASSQETDSFYNEQFF
clone size: NA
J gene: TRBJ2-1
V gene: TRBV4-3
D gene: NA

CDR3 DNA: TGTGCCAGCGGCCTTCCCCCAGGGACAGCTAATGAAAAACTGTTTTTT
CDR3 protein: CASGLPPGTANEKLFF
clone size: NA
J gene: TRBJ1-4
V gene: TRBV27
D gene: TRBD1

CDR3 DNA: TGTGCCAGCAGTTCCGGGGTTCTCTATGGCTACACCTTC
CDR3 protein: CASSSGVLYGYTF
clone size: NA
J gene: TRBJ1-2
V gene: TRBV11-2
D gene: NA

CDR3 DNA: TGCGCCAGCAGCCAAGTAGGTGGGCCAGGCCTACCGGCTCCTGGGGCCAACGTCCTGACTTTC
CDR3 protein: CASSQVGGPGLPAPGANVLTF
clone size: NA
J gene: TRBJ2-6
V gene: TRBV4-1
D gene: NA

CDR3 DNA: TGTGCCAGCAGCCGACATGGGTACGAGCAGTACTTC
CDR3 protein: CASSRHGYEQYF
clone size: NA
J gene: TRBJ2-7
V gene: TRBV7-9
D gene: NA

CDR3 DNA: TGCGCCAGCAGCCAACCTCCCTTACTAGCGGGGAAACAAAATGAGCAGTTCTTC
CDR3 protein: CASSQPPLLAGKQNEQFF
clone size: NA
J gene: TRBJ2-1
V gene: TRBV4-1
D gene: TRBD2

CDR3 DNA: TGCGCCAGCAGCCAAGAAATCGGCGTGCGCGGAGGCTCTGGAAACACCATATATTTT
CDR3 protein: CASSQEIGVRGGSGNTIYF
clone size: NA
J gene: TRBJ1-3
V gene: TRBV4-3
D gene: NA

CDR3 DNA: TGTGCCAGCAGCGACAGGGGCCCCTACGAGCAGTACTTC
CDR3 protein: CASSDRGPYEQYF
clone size: NA
J gene: TRBJ2-7
V gene: TRBV11-2
D gene: TRBD1

CDR3 DNA: TGTGCCAGCAGTTACGTACAGGGGGCCTCCTACGAGCAGTACTTC
CDR3 protein: CASSYVQGASYEQYF
clone size: NA
J gene: TRBJ2-7
V gene: TRBV6-5
D gene: TRBD1

CDR3 DNA: TGTGCCAGCAGCGGCCGGGACAGAGTAGCCAAAAACATTCAGTACTTC
CDR3 protein: CASSGRDRVAKNIQYF
clone size: NA
J gene: TRBJ2-4
V gene: TRBV6-6
D gene: TRBD1

CDR3 DNA: TGTGCCAGCAGTGTCAACAGAAACTATGGCTACACCTTC
CDR3 protein: CASSVNRNYGYTF
clone size: NA
J gene: TRBJ1-2
V gene: TRBV2
D gene: NA

CDR3 DNA: TGCGCCAGCAGCTTGGTTGACGGGTCAGAGACCCAGTACTTC
CDR3 protein: CASSLVDGSETQYF
clone size: NA
J gene: TRBJ2-5
V gene: TRBV5-1
D gene: NA

CDR3 DNA: TGTGCCAGCGGGGACAGGTCCGTAACTATGACGCCTGAAGCTTTCTTT
CDR3 protein: CASGDRSVTMTPEAFF
clone size: NA
J gene: TRBJ1-1
V gene: TRBV6-6
D gene: TRBD1

CDR3 DNA: TGTGCCAGCAGTTACGGGTCTAGCGGGAGTGGAGAGACCCAGTACTTC
CDR3 protein: CASSYGSSGSGETQYF
clone size: NA
J gene: TRBJ2-5
V gene: TRBV6-5
D gene: TRBD2

CDR3 DNA: TGCGCCAGCAGCCAGGACAGGGAAACCGCGGAGACCCAGTACTTC
CDR3 protein: CASSQDRETAETQYF
clone size: NA
J gene: TRBJ2-5
V gene: TRBV5-1
D gene: TRBD1

CDR3 DNA: TGTGCCAGCAGGCTGACGGGAATTAGCAATCAGCCCCAGCATTTT
CDR3 protein: CASRLTGISNQPQHF
clone size: once
J gene: TRBJ1-5
V gene: TRBV27
D gene: NA

CDR3 DNA: TGCGCCAGCAGCGCCCGCCGCCTGACAGATCCTAACACTGAAGCTTTCTTT
CDR3 protein: CASSARRLTDPNTEAFF
clone size: few
J gene: TRBJ1-1
V gene: TRBV4-1
D gene: NA

CDR3 DNA: TGTGCCAGTACGACGGGAGGGGGAGATGGCTACACCTTC
CDR3 protein: CASTTGGGDGYTF
clone size: NA
J gene: TRBJ1-2
V gene: TRBV19
D gene: NA